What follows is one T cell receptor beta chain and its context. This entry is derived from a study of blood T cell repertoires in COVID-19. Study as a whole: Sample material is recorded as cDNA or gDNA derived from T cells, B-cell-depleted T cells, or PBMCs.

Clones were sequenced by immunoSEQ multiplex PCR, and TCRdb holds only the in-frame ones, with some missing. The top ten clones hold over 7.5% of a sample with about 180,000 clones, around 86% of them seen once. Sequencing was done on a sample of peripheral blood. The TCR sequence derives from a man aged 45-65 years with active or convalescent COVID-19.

The CDR3 here is CAISRDSTNYGYTF. In nucleotides, the CDR3 is TGTGCCATCAGTCGGGACAGCACTAACTATGGCTACACCTTC. The chain carries TRBV10-3 and TRBJ1-2, with TRBD1 matching over 7 bases. Germline lookup yields CDR1 ENHRY and CDR2 SYGVKD. This CDR3 has 14 residues. Trimming removed 5 bases from V and 0 bases from J; junction bases left unmatched: 3.